The rows below give T cell receptor beta chains drawn from one sample of a study of a mutant IDH1 vaccine in newly diagnosed glioma. The method was immunoSEQ multiplex PCR; TCRdb's version includes in-frame clones alone and lacks a portion of them. The sample records fewer than 40,000 clones, around 80% being singletons. The sample was PBMCs, taken from a glioma patient treated with radiotherapy, temozolomide or both. These receptor sequences come from a man aged 30 to 39 with glioma. CDR3s leave out the opening cysteine and the closing phenylalanine or tryptophan. Each record gives: CDR3 length, V gene, D gene, J gene, CDR3 protein. D genes are given only for firm matches.

length: 13; V: TRBV5-4; D: -; J: TRBJ1-3; CDR3: ASSLGSGAGNTIY
length: 10; V: TRBV10-3; D: -; J: TRBJ2-1; CDR3: AIRMDSREQF
length: 12; V: TRBV19; D: -; J: TRBJ1-1; CDR3: ASSLGPGYTEAF
length: 15; V: TRBV30; D: TRBD2; J: TRBJ2-5; CDR3: AWSPEGTSGHQETQY
length: 14; V: TRBV10-1; D: TRBD1; J: TRBJ2-3; CDR3: ASSESRTGGTDTQY
length: 11; V: TRBV19; D: -; J: TRBJ2-7; CDR3: ASSLQGLSEQY
length: 10; V: TRBV30; D: -; J: TRBJ1-6; CDR3: AIQGRTSPLH
length: 13; V: TRBV2; D: -; J: TRBJ2-3; CDR3: ASSDRRGGTDTQY
length: 12; V: TRBV15; D: TRBD1; J: TRBJ1-5; CDR3: ATSLTGGNQPQH
length: 12; V: TRBV7-8; D: TRBD1; J: TRBJ1-1; CDR3: ASADREGETEAF
length: 13; V: TRBV6-1; D: -; J: TRBJ2-3; CDR3: ASSEVAGSGDTQY
length: 12; V: TRBV14; D: TRBD1; J: TRBJ1-2; CDR3: ASSQNQGGSGYT
length: 9; V: TRBV7-2; D: -; J: TRBJ1-1; CDR3: ASSPYTEAF
length: 13; V: TRBV9; D: TRBD2; J: TRBJ2-2; CDR3: ASSVGVAGTGELF
length: 13; V: TRBV6-1; D: TRBD2; J: TRBJ2-7; CDR3: ASSRGLVGAYEQY
length: 13; V: TRBV7-2; D: -; J: TRBJ1-1; CDR3: ASSPGTSMNTEAF
length: 9; V: TRBV20-1; D: -; J: TRBJ1-2; CDR3: SASSNYGYT
length: 13; V: TRBV19; D: -; J: TRBJ1-6; CDR3: ASTIGRSGDSPLH
length: 14; V: TRBV25-1; D: -; J: TRBJ2-3; CDR3: ASSTFRGGSTDTQY
length: 13; V: TRBV27; D: -; J: TRBJ1-6; CDR3: ASSLSRGGPSPLH
length: 12; V: TRBV27; D: -; J: TRBJ2-3; CDR3: ASSLADRTDTQY
length: 12; V: TRBV18; D: -; J: TRBJ2-2; CDR3: ASSPWQGNSELF
length: 13; V: TRBV7-8; D: TRBD2; J: TRBJ2-7; CDR3: ASSIKRELSYEQY
length: 12; V: TRBV9; D: -; J: TRBJ2-7; CDR3: ASSVTDFPYEQY
length: 14; V: TRBV7-2; D: -; J: TRBJ1-5; CDR3: ASSLALGLGNQPQH
length: 9; V: TRBV20-1; D: -; J: TRBJ1-1; CDR3: SADVGTQAF
length: 13; V: TRBV28; D: -; J: TRBJ1-5; CDR3: ASSLSVTQNQPQH
length: 11; V: TRBV29-1; D: TRBD1; J: TRBJ1-1; CDR3: SVGQGRGTEAF
length: 16; V: TRBV6-4; D: TRBD2; J: TRBJ2-3; CDR3: ASSVRGELAGFPDTQY
length: 12; V: TRBV7-9; D: -; J: TRBJ2-7; CDR3: ASSYDRNSYEQY
length: 13; V: TRBV2; D: TRBD1; J: TRBJ2-2; CDR3: ASIRDRGFNGELF
length: 14; V: TRBV4-1; D: TRBD2; J: TRBJ2-7; CDR3: ASSQDPSGRAYEQY
length: 13; V: TRBV7-9; D: TRBD2; J: TRBJ2-7; CDR3: ASSSWRGSSYEQY
length: 12; V: TRBV6-4; D: -; J: TRBJ2-6; CDR3: ASSDNSGANVLT
length: 9; V: TRBV30; D: -; J: TRBJ1-2; CDR3: AWTGNYGYT
length: 10; V: TRBV19; D: -; J: TRBJ2-5; CDR3: ASSKEQETQY
length: 13; V: TRBV18; D: -; J: TRBJ1-2; CDR3: ASSPEMEANYGYT
length: 13; V: TRBV30; D: TRBD1; J: TRBJ2-5; CDR3: AWSRGDRGRETQY
length: 12; V: TRBV5-1; D: TRBD1; J: TRBJ2-3; CDR3: ASRTGTDTDTQY
length: 14; V: TRBV29-1; D: TRBD1; J: TRBJ2-6; CDR3: SVVTGVGAGANVLT